This T cell receptor beta chain stems from a study of CD8+ T cells in alopecia areata. Regarding the study as a whole: Although TCR sharing was seen in mice, sharing across patients was less clear, possibly for HLA-related reasons. One nonresponder leaves baseline CD8+ expansion's link to response uncertain.

Treatment denoted: oral pan-JAK inhibitor, 5-10 mg twice daily. RNA, once extracted, was reverse transcribed into cDNA for use as the sequencing template. Sequenced by immunoSEQ multiplex PCR; TCRdb stores in-frame clones only, minus some. The sample yields around 110,000 clones, roughly 84% seen once. To note about this clone: Its cognate antigen is unknown.

This CDR3 has 17 residues. V dropped 1 base and J dropped 1; count of bases not matched to a gene: 6. Germline CDR1 reads SEHNR; CDR2 reads FQNEAQ (reference sequence). The sequence was obtained from a human donor with alopecia areata. The chain uses TRBV7-9 and TRBJ1-5; 8 bases align to TRBD1. Sequencing was performed on CD8+ T cells sorted from blood, taken at week 24, from a patient treated with tofacitinib. DNA for the CDR3: TGTGCCAGCAGCTTAGTACAGGGGGAGGGAAGCAATCAGCCCCAGCATTTT. Translated, it gives CASSLVQGEGSNQPQHF.